Listed below are T cell receptor beta chains from one sample, sequenced in a study of T cell repertoires in cytomegalovirus infection. Which antigens these TCRs recognize remains unknown. TCRdb independently ran MiXCR on the reads; one entry per CDR3 protein. The top ten hold 9.5% to 15% of the sample, which has hundreds of thousands of distinct CDR3 sequences, over 25% seen once. The sequenced sample was cultured CD8+ T cells from PBMCs, obtained from culture after CMV antigen stimulation. Receptor source: a human donor in good health (CMV status not recorded). Some clones in this sample may be carry-over from other donors' samples. Each CDR3 is given with its conserved first and last residue. Each record gives: D gene, clone size, J gene, V gene, CDR3 DNA, CDR3 protein. D genes are given only for firm matches. Only some rows state a clone size, as once, few, many or a class for expanded clones.

>-|many|TRBJ2-3|TRBV12-3/TRBV12-4
TGTGCGAGCTCGTATACCGGCACAGATACGCAGTATTTT
CASSYTGTDTQYF
>-|many|TRBJ2-7|TRBV6-1
TGTGCCAGCAGTGATTCCGGGGGACACTACGAGCAGTACTTC
CASSDSGGHYEQYF
>-|-|TRBJ2-5|TRBV10-3
TGTGCCATCAGTGAGGGTCTAGCGTTACAAGAGACCCAGTACTTC
CAISEGLALQETQYF
>TRBD1|-|TRBJ1-2|TRBV12-3/TRBV12-4
TGTGCCAGCAGTTTCTGGACAGGGGCCGATGGCTACACCTTC
CASSFWTGADGYTF
>TRBD2|-|TRBJ2-1|TRBV7-2
TGTGCCAGCAGCTTAGGCGGGGGGGTTGAGCAGTTCTTC
CASSLGGGVEQFF
>-|-|TRBJ2-1|TRBV24-1
TGTGCCACCAGTGATGGTACGGCTTACAATGAGCAGTTCTTC
CATSDGTAYNEQFF
>TRBD2|few|TRBJ2-3|TRBV4-3
TGCGCCAGCAGCTCAGAGGATAGCGGGGGTCTACTAGTGGATACGCAGTATTTT
CASSSEDSGGLLVDTQYF
>-|many|TRBJ2-5|TRBV7-8
TGTGCCAGCAGCTTCTGGCCACAAGAGACCCAGTACTTC
CASSFWPQETQYF
>-|-|TRBJ1-6|TRBV20-1
TGCAGTGCTAGCTTTGTTGCGGACAGCCGTAATTCACCCCTCCACTTT
CSASFVADSRNSPLHF
>-|few|TRBJ1-1|TRBV7-6
TGTGCCAGCAGCGCACACAACAGGGAAGGAGCTTTCTTT
CASSAHNREGAFF
>-|-|TRBJ1-1|TRBV7-9
-
CASSSSQARLNTEAFF
>TRBD2|few|TRBJ2-5|TRBV6-1
TGTGCCAGCAGTGATCTAGCGGGGTTACAAGAGACCCAGTACTTC
CASSDLAGLQETQYF
>TRBD1|-|TRBJ2-7|TRBV7-4
TGTGCCAGCACCTCCGGGGACAGCACCTACGAGCAGTACTTC
CASTSGDSTYEQYF
>-|many|TRBJ2-3|TRBV7-6
TGTGCCAGCAGCTTAGTCGGTTCTGGGTCCCGCACAGATACGCAGTATTTT
CASSLVGSGSRTDTQYF
>TRBD1|-|TRBJ2-7|TRBV19
TGTGCCAGTAGTATGACGGACAGGGTCTCCTACGAGCAGTACTTC
CASSMTDRVSYEQYF
>-|-|TRBJ2-5|TRBV7-8
TGTGCCAGCAGTAGGGACTTACAAGAGACCCAGTACTTC
CASSRDLQETQYF
>-|many|TRBJ2-3|TRBV7-8
TGTGCCAGCAGCTTTCTTATCACTAGCACAGATACGCAGTATTTT
CASSFLITSTDTQYF